This TCR beta chain was sequenced during a study of T-cell reconstitution after alpha-beta-depleted transplantation in children (dated by TCRdb to 2016 to 2018). Some background on the complete study: Using TCR repertoire profiling, the study quantitatively followed how T-cell immune reconstitution unfolded in children after TCRalphabeta/CD19-depleted allogeneic hematopoietic cell transplantation.

Library prep was done by PCR. These reads were obtained on an Illumina HiSeq 2500. TCR libraries were prepared with molecular barcoding, using unique molecular identifiers to normalize TCRbeta repertoire quantification. In TCRdb, the public reads were trimmed at Q25 with fastp and aligned with MiXCR, with productive beta chains retained. Every CDR3 protein is listed once, alongside the most common genes and DNA of its rows. The sample table records about 610,000 distinct CDR3 sequences; 10% of these occur just once. The ten largest clones capture about 4.2% of the sample. With respect to this clonotype: Its specific antigen is unknown. One base away there is no much larger clone; base qualities are not given.

The starting material was PBMCs from the stem cell graft donor, obtained from the stem cell graft. The TCR comes from a human donor who donated a stem cell graft to a child with acute myeloid leukemia.

The DNA sequence is given as TGTGCCAGCAGTGATTGGGGACAGGGACGGGATACGCAGTATTTT. Its product reads: CASSDWGQGRDTQYF. In this chain, TRBV25-1 is recombined with TRBJ2-3, with 9 bases matching TRBD1. Trimming removed 3 bases from V and 6 bases from J; the gene matches leave 7 bases unexplained. Spanning cysteine to phenylalanine, the CDR3 consists of 15 amino acids. CDR3 DNA is the only sequence kept; it has 45 bases, read in frame from the first base. CDR1 and CDR2 (MGHDK, SYGVNS) derive from the germline V gene.